Sequencing of this TCR beta chain was carried out in a study of CD8 T cells in ankylosing spondylitis. Findings and caveats of the study: Reportedly, significant enrichment of disease-linked clones occurred in matched ankylosing spondylitis synovial fluid.

In this sample, this clonotype turned up a few times. Its antigen is undetermined. Making the TCR beta libraries involved quantitative 5'-RACE with molecular barcodes. TCRdb re-called the 5' RACE reads with MiXCR, one entry per CDR3 protein. The repertoire holds hundreds of thousands of distinct CDR3 sequences, with over 30% as singletons. The CDR3 loop spans 13 amino acids. J lost 4 bases, V lost 4 bases, and 4 bases had no gene match. The germline V gene has CDR1 DFQATT and CDR2 SNEGSKA (reference sequence). Sequenced input: blood, either unsorted or a sorted T cell fraction (not recorded which). This TCR was recovered from a male donor with ankylosing spondylitis or in good health (not recorded which). V gene TRBV20-1 combines with J gene TRBJ2-7; 10 positions agree with TRBD1. The CDR3 DNA follows: TGCAGTGCTACAAGGACAGGGGGGTACGAGCAGTACTTC. It translates to CSATRTGGYEQYF.